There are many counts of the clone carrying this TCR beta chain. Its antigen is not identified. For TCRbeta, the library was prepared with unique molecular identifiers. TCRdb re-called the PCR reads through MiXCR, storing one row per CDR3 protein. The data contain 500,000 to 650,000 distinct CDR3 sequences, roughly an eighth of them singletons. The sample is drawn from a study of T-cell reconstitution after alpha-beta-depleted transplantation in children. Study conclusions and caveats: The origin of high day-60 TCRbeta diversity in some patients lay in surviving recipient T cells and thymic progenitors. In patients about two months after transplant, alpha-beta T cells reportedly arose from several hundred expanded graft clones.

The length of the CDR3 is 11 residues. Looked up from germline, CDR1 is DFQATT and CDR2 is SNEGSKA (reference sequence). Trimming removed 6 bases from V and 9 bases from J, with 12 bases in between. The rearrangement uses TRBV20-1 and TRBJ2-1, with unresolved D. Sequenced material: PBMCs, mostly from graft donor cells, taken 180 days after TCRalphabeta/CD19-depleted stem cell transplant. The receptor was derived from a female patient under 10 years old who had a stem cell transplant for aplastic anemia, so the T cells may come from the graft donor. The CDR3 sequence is CSAPPVGEQFF. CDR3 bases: TGCAGTGCGCCCCCAGTTGGTGAGCAGTTCTTC.